Included here is one T cell receptor beta chain sequence, with context. Its antigen is still unknown. The CDR3 length is 15 residues. Trimming took 10 bases from V and 0 from J; bases not matched to a gene: 9. The germline V gene encodes CDR1 MNHEY and CDR2 SMNVEV (reference sequence). Assay used: immunoSEQ multiplex PCR; TCRdb lists only in-frame clones, some missing. There are some 580,000 clones in the sample; roughly 98% occur only once, and approximately 0.33% lies in the top ten. This sample is drawn from a study of shared clonotypes between healthy human individuals. Overall study results and limits: The low donor count limited represented genetic and exposure-history diversity. Relative to memory subsets, naive subsets generally showed larger estimated richness.

The naive CD8 subset, CD45RO-negative cells positively selected for CCR7, excluded terminally differentiated effector memory CD45RA+ cells. The chain is built from TRBV27 and TRBJ2-3; 8 bases are shared with TRBD2. This sequence originates from a man under 40 in good health. The sequencing sample was made of naive CD8+ T cells sorted from blood. The CDR3 bases are TGTGCCACCACTGGCCAGCGGGAGAGCACAGATACGCAGTATTTT. It encodes CATTGQRESTDTQYF.